Following are 16 T cell receptor beta chains from one sample sequenced in a study of identical twins. MiXCR was run by TCRdb on the 5' RACE reads, yielding one entry per CDR3 protein. This sample carries some 900,000 distinct CDR3 sequences, roughly an eighth of them seen once, and the ten largest clones take 1.5% to 2%. The sample was also linked to a second study, of yellow fever vaccine responses in identical twins.

Sequenced: PBMCs. These receptor sequences come from a woman younger than 35 in good health.

The chain combines TRBV24-1 with TRBJ2-2, with D perhaps TRBD2 (6 bases). Per the germline V gene, CDR1 is KGHDR and CDR2 is SFDVKD. V was pared by 9 bases and J by 6 bases, with 10 bases between. The CDR3 loop spans 12 amino acids. The CDR3 protein is CATSGSAGELFF. Here the CDR3 DNA reads TGTGCCACCTCCGGGAGTGCCGGGGAGCTGTTTTTT.

The chain links TRBV5-1 to TRBJ2-5; 11 bases match TRBD2. The CDR3 sequence is 15 residues long. Germline loops: CDR1 SGHRS, CDR2 YFSETQ. V was clipped by 7 bases and J by 5 bases; unmatched bases: 10. In DNA form, the CDR3 reads TGCGCCAGCCTAGTTGCTAGCGGGAGGATGGAGACCCAGTACTTC. This gives the protein CASLVASGRMETQYF. The variable domain in full, with the rest retrieved from reference TRBV5-1 and TRBJ2-5, is KAGVTQTPRYLIKTRGQQVTLSCSPISGHRSVSWYQQTPGQGLQFLFEYFSETQRNKGNFPGRFSGRQFSNSRSEMNVSTLELGDSALYLCASLVASGRMETQYFGPGTRLLVL.

This chain links TRBV2 with TRBJ2-7; 7 positions agree with TRBD1. Germline-derived CDR1 and CDR2 are SNHLY and FYNNEI. V shed 6 bases, J shed 0 bases, and the junction held 8 bases outside the gene matches. The CDR3 spans 15 residues. Here the CDR3 reads CASRATGTLSYEQYF. The CDR3 coding sequence is TGTGCCAGCAGGGCGACAGGGACCCTCTCCTACGAGCAGTACTTC.

There are a few counts of this clonotype. The rearrangement joins TRBV6-5 to TRBJ1-2; no clear D. Trimming removed 4 bases at V and 7 bases at J, with 13 bases between. Germline V gives CDR1 MNHEY, CDR2 SVGAGI. The CDR3 extends over 13 amino acids. This CDR3 is CASSSDLVPGYTF. CDR3 DNA: TGTGCCAGCAGTTCCGACCTAGTCCCTGGCTACACCTTC.

The chain employs TRBV6-5 and TRBJ1-6, with D unclear. Germline CDR1 MNHEY, CDR2 SVGAGI. The V gene lost 2 bases and the J gene lost 0 bases, with 8 bases spanning the gap. This CDR3 is built from 16 residues. This CDR3 reads CASSYGLTSYNSPLHF. The CDR3 DNA reads as TGTGCCAGCAGTTACGGGTTAACCTCCTATAATTCACCCCTCCACTTT.

The rearrangement links TRBV29-1 to TRBJ2-5, with TRBD1 identical over 10 bases. The CDR3 contains 14 residues. V was pared by 8 bases and J by 5 bases, with 11 bases of the junction left unmatched. Germline CDR1 and CDR2: SQVTM and ANQGSEA. The CDR3 DNA is TGCAGCATTTCCCCCGGGACAGGGGTGGAGACCCAGTACTTC. Residues: CSISPGTGVETQYF.

The gene calls are TRBV12-3 or TRBV12-4 and TRBJ1-2, with TRBD1 identical over 8 bases. There are 13 residues in the CDR3. The V and J ends lost 6 bases and 6 bases, in that order; junction bases with no gene match: 6. For the CDR3, the DNA is TGTGCCAGCAGCAGGGACAGGCCCAATGGCTACACCTTC. Translation gives CASSRDRPNGYTF.

This clonotype showed up just a few times. V and J are TRBV6-5 and TRBJ2-3; 9 nucleotides line up with TRBD2. The V segment lost 0 bases and the J segment 0 bases; nucleotides outside the gene matches: 10. Germline V gene sequence: CDR1 MNHEY, CDR2 SVGAGI. This CDR3 comprises 19 residues. The CDR3 is CASSYSSGGTGTSTDTQYF. In DNA form, the CDR3 reads TGTGCCAGCAGTTACTCGAGCGGGGGGACTGGGACAAGCACAGATACGCAGTATTTT.

V usage is TRBV29-1 and J usage is TRBJ2-1; 7 bases match TRBD2. The CDR3 has 12 residues. Per the germline V gene, CDR1 is SQVTM and CDR2 is ANQGSEA. The ends lost 6 bases at V and 9 bases at J; junction bases unmatched: 8. The CDR3 loop is CSVPTSLSEQFF. The CDR3 nucleotides are TGCAGCGTGCCGACTAGCTTGAGTGAGCAGTTCTTC.

The CDR3 DNA reads TGTGCCAGCAGCCTACAGCGGGCCTCCTACAATGAGCAGTTCTTC. Protein: CASSLQRASYNEQFF. The chain combines TRBV11-1 with TRBJ2-1, with D maybe TRBD2 (6 bases). The CDR3 spans 15 residues. Germline V lookup: CDR1 SGHAT, CDR2 FQDESV (reference sequence). The V gene lost 5 bases and the J gene lost 0 bases, with 11 bases spanning the gap.

This clonotype was seen repeatedly, ten times or more. V usage is TRBV7-2 and J usage is TRBJ2-3, with D perhaps matching TRBD1 (6 bases). V was trimmed by 8 bases and J by 4 bases, leaving 19 bases between them. In germline, CDR1 is SGHTA, CDR2 FQGNSA. The CDR3 is made up of 15 amino acids. CDR3 sequence reads: CASGRDTGFSDTQYF. CDR3 bases: TGTGCCAGCGGCCGGGACACGGGGTTTTCAGATACGCAGTATTTT.

J is TRBJ2-5 and V is TRBV11-2; 10 bases are shared with TRBD1. CDR1 and CDR2 (germline): SGHAT, FQNNGV. The CDR3 sequence is 18 residues long. V shed 5 bases and J 1 base; nucleotides not matched to a gene: 13. This CDR3 is CASSRRTGGFTLQETQYF. In DNA form, the CDR3 reads TGTGCCAGCAGCCGCAGGACAGGGGGGTTTACCCTCCAAGAGACCCAGTACTTC.

This clonotype occurred a few times. The genes are TRBV20-1 and TRBJ2-1; D may be TRBD2 (6 bases). This CDR3 is 13 amino acids long. Germline-derived CDR1 and CDR2 are DFQATT and SNEGSKA (reference sequence). Trimming stripped 8 bases from V and 5 bases from J, with 16 bases between. Written as DNA, the CDR3 is TGCAGTCCATCTAGCGCACAAAACAATGAGCAGTTCTTC. It yields the protein CSPSSAQNNEQFF.

This chain links TRBV28 with TRBJ2-1, with D tentatively TRBD1 or TRBD2 (6 bases each). V was trimmed by 9 bases and J by 6 bases, leaving 18 bases between them. The CDR3 is 14 residues long. Germline V gene lookup returns CDR1 MDHEN and CDR2 SYDVKM. The CDR3 DNA follows: TGTGCCAGTGTAAAGGGGGGCGCGGTCAATGAGCAGTTCTTC. Translating gives CASVKGGAVNEQFF.

V gene TRBV11-2 combines with J gene TRBJ2-2; 11 nucleotides agree with TRBD2. Trimming at V came to 3 bases and at J to 0 bases, leaving 9 bases not matched to a gene. The length of the CDR3 is 19 residues. Germline CDR1 and CDR2: SGHAT and FQNNGV. The CDR3 coding sequence is TGTGCCAGCAGCTTCCCCTTGTCGACTAGCGGGGCGAACACCGGGGAGCTGTTTTTT. It encodes CASSFPLSTSGANTGELFF. Filled out from reference TRBV11-2 and TRBJ2-2, the complete variable domain reads EAGVAQSPRYKIIEKRQSVAFWCNPISGHATLYWYQQILGQGPKLLIQFQNNGVVDDSQLPKDRFSAERLKGVDSTLKIQPAKLEDSAVYLCASSFPLSTSGANTGELFFGEGSRLTVL.

This clonotype was picked up a small number of times. Here the CDR3 reads CSVSTVGQVHHNEQFF. The CDR3 region has the DNA TGCAGCGTCTCCACTGTGGGACAGGTGCACCACAATGAGCAGTTCTTC. The chain links TRBV29-1 to TRBJ2-1, with 8 bases identical to TRBD1. The V and J ends lost 6 bases and 5 bases, in that order; junction bases with no gene match: 15. CDR3 size: 16 residues. Germline CDR1 SQVTM, CDR2 ANQGSEA.